Below, 7 T cell receptor beta chains from the same sample are listed, as sequenced in a study of control samples from healthy donors and cancer patients. Profiled with immunoSEQ multiplex PCR; TCRdb holds only in-frame clones, not every one. The sample includes 95,000 to 150,000 clones, around 89% seen only once; the top ten take roughly 3.2%. The sequencing input was blood. The receptors were gathered from a man in his forties or fifties in good health.

This CDR3 reads CASSLQGPYTKPLYGYTF. The CDR3 DNA is TGTGCCAGTAGTCTACAAGGACCCTATACCAAGCCCCTATATGGCTACACCTTC. The V call is TRBV19, the J call TRBJ1-2; D gene unclear. Per the germline V gene, CDR1 is LNHDA and CDR2 is SQIVND (reference sequence). This CDR3 is built from 18 residues. Deletions cut 5 bases from V and 5 bases from J, with 27 bases between.

This chain connects TRBV6-1 to TRBJ1-5; 10 bases match TRBD1. The CDR3 loop spans 17 amino acids. Germline-derived CDR1 and CDR2 are MNHNS and SASEGT. V shed 4 bases, J shed 0 bases, and the junction held 6 bases outside the gene matches. In DNA, the CDR3 is TGTGCCAGCAGTGGGACAGGGGGTATTAATAGCAATCAGCCCCAGCATTTT. As protein: CASSGTGGINSNQPQHF.

The chain is built from TRBV6-5 and TRBJ2-1, with D perhaps given as TRBD1 or TRBD2 (5 bases each). The CDR3 has 14 amino acids. Germline V gene lookup returns CDR1 MNHEY and CDR2 SVGAGI. Trimming took 5 bases from V and 2 from J, leaving 10 bases between them. Written as DNA, the CDR3 is TGTGCCAGCAGTCCCCGGGGCCCCTACAATGAGCAGTTCTTC. Amino acids: CASSPRGPYNEQFF.

This chain links TRBV7-9 with TRBJ2-2; TRBD1 is a possible D gene (6 bases). Trimming took 1 base from V and 5 from J, leaving 8 bases between them. The germline V gene has CDR1 SEHNR and CDR2 FQNEAQ (reference sequence). The CDR3 spans 14 residues. Here the CDR3 reads CASSLEGTTGELFF. As DNA, the CDR3 is TGTGCCAGCAGCTTAGAAGGGACAACCGGGGAGCTGTTTTTT.

The chain employs TRBV19 and TRBJ1-2, with D hard to call. V was cut by 3 bases and J by 8 bases, with 13 bases left in between. Germline V gene sequence: CDR1 LNHDA, CDR2 SQIVND (reference sequence). The CDR3 has 13 amino acids. CDR3 residues: CASSISADLGYTF. In DNA form, the CDR3 reads TGTGCCAGTAGTATTTCGGCCGACCTAGGCTACACCTTC.

The CDR3 reads CSVTQGSNEKLFF. The CDR3 DNA follows: TGCAGCGTTACACAGGGTTCTAATGAAAAACTGTTTTTT. This sequence joins TRBV29-1 and TRBJ1-4, with D maybe TRBD1 (6 bases). The germline gives CDR1 SQVTM, CDR2 ANQGSEA. Trimming took off 5 bases at V and 3 bases at J, with 10 bases between the two ends. The CDR3 sequence is 13 residues long.

The V gene is TRBV30, the J gene TRBJ1-2, with no clear D. The germline V and J ends were trimmed by 2 bases and 4 bases, with 8 bases remaining between them. The CDR3 covers 12 residues. Germline V gene data show CDR1 as GTSNPN and CDR2 as SVGIG (reference sequence). CDR3 sequence (DNA): TGTGCCTGGAGTAAACAGATCTATGGCTACACCTTC. Its protein is CAWSKQIYGYTF.